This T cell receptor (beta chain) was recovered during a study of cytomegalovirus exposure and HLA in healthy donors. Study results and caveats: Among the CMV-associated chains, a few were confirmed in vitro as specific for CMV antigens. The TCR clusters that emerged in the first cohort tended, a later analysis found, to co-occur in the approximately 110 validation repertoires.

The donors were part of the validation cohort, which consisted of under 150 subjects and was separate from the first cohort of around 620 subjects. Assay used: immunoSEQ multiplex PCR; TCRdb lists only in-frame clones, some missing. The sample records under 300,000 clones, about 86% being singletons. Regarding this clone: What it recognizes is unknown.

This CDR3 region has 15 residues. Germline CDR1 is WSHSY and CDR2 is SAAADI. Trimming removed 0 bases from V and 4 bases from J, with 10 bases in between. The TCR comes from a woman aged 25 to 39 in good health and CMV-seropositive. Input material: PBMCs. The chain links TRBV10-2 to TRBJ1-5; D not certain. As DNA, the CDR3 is TGCGCCAGCAGTGAGTCGAGTAGCAGTAATCAGCCCCAGCATTTT. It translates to CASSESSSSNQPQHF.